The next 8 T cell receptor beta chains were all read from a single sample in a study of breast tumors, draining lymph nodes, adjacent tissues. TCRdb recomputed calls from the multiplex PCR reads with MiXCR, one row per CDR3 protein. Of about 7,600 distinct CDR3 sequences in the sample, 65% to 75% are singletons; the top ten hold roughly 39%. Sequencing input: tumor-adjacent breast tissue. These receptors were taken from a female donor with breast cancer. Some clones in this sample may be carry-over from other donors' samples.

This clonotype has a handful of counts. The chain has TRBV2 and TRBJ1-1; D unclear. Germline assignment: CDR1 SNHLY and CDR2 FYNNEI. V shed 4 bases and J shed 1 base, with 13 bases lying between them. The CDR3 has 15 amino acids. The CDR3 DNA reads TGTGCCAGCAGTGGACTTGACGTAGAGAACACTGAAGCTTTCTTT. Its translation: CASSGLDVENTEAFF.

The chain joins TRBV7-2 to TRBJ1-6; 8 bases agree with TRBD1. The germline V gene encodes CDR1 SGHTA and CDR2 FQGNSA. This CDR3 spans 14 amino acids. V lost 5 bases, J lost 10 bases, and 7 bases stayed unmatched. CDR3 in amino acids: CASSPDRVASPLHF. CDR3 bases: TGTGCCAGCAGCCCGGACAGGGTTGCGTCACCCCTCCACTTT.

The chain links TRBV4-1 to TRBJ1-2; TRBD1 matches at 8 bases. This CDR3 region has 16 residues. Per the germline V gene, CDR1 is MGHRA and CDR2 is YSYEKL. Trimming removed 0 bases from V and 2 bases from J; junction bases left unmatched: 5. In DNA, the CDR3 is TGCGCCAGCAGCCAAGATGGGTACAGGGGGAACTATGGCTACACCTTC. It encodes CASSQDGYRGNYGYTF.

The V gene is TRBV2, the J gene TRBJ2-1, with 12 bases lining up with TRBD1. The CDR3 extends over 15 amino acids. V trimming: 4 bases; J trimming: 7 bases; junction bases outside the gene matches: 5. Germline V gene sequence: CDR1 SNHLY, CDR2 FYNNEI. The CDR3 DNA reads TGTGCCAGCAGTGGGAGGGACAGGGGGCGGAATGAGCAGTTCTTC. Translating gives CASSGRDRGRNEQFF.

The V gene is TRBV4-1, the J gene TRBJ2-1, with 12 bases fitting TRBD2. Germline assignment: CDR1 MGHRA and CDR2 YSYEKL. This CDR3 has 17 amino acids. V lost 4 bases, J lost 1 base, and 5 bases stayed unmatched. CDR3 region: CASSPSTSGGSYNEQFF. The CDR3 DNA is TGCGCCAGCAGCCCCTCGACTAGCGGGGGATCCTACAATGAGCAGTTCTTC.

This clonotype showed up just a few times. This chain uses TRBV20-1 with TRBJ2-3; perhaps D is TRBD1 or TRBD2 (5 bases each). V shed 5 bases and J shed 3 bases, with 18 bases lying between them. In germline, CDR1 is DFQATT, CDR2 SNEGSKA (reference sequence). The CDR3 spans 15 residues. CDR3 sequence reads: CSAYTHSGPTDTQYF. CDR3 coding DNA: TGCAGTGCTTACACCCACTCGGGGCCGACAGATACGCAGTATTTT.

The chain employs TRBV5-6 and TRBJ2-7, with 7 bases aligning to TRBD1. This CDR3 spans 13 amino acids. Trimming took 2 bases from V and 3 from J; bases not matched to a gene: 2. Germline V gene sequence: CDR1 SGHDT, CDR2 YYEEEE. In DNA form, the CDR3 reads TGTGCCAGCAGCTTCTCAGGGGGCTACGAGCAGTACTTC. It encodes CASSFSGGYEQYF.

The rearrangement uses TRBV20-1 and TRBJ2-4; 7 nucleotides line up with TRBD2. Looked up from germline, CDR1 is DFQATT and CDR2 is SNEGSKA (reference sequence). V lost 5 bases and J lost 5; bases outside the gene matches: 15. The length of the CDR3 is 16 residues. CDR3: CSARRGGLVVQNIQYF. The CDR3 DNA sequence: TGCAGTGCTCGTCGGGGAGGGCTGGTGGTTCAAAACATTCAGTACTTC.